Sequencing of this TCR beta chain was carried out in a study of blood T cell repertoires in COVID-19. The wider study: Both acute and convalescent COVID-19 samples were obtained from the United States, Italy and Spain. The analysed material was cDNA or gDNA that came from T cells, B-cell-depleted T cells, or PBMCs.

Per the original methods: Researchers report that nucleated cell counts were estimated from reference gene primer amplification. Measured with immunoSEQ multiplex PCR; TCRdb has only the in-frame clones, and not every one. V and J calls and clone size follow that table, whereas D and trimming were derived from the DNA. The sample lists more than 150,000 clones, about 79% occurring once. This CDR3 comprises 15 residues. Germline V gene lookup returns CDR1 SGHRS and CDR2 YFSETQ. The V gene lost 1 base and the J gene lost 4 bases, with 14 bases spanning the gap. This clone was counted once. Sequenced: peripheral blood. The sequence came from a woman aged 45-60 years with acute or convalescent COVID-19. The V gene is TRBV5-1, the J gene TRBJ2-5; TRBD2 might be the D (6 bases). CDR3 bases: TGCGCCAGCAGCTTGCTCGGAGGGTTGGGAGAGACCCAGTACTTC. Translated, it gives CASSLLGGLGETQYF.